The source of this TCR beta chain is a study of CD8 T cells in Susac syndrome. RNA, at about 0.5 to 1 ug, was reverse transcribed with random hexamers. TCRdb used MiXCR to reprocess the immunoSEQ multiplex PCR reads, holding one entry per CDR3 protein. The sample has about 140,000 distinct CDR3 sequences, around 95% seen once; the top ten hold 0.14%. After removal of 2 bases from V and 0 bases from J, the junction contained 7 bases not matched to a gene. The CDR3 totals 18 residues. Germline CDR1 reads MGHDK; CDR2 reads SYGVNS. Specimen: CD4+ T cells from PBMCs. This TCR was sampled from a human donor with Susac syndrome. The chain links TRBV25-1 to TRBJ2-1; 10 nucleotides line up with TRBD2. CDR3 region: CASSELGSGRFSYNEQFF. Here the CDR3 DNA reads TGTGCCAGCAGTGAACTGGGTAGCGGGAGGTTCTCCTACAATGAGCAGTTCTTC.